This T cell receptor (beta chain) is from a study of PD-L1 blockade in urothelial cancer. V was clipped by 3 bases and J by 0 bases; unmatched bases: 2. The CDR3 sequence is 15 residues long. The germline V gene has CDR1 MNHNS and CDR2 SASEGT. Method: immunoSEQ multiplex PCR; TCRdb's copy keeps in-frame clones and lacks some. This table holds more than 85,000 clones, roughly nine tenths found once. The sequence derives from a woman older than 75 with urothelial cancer. V and J are TRBV6-1 and TRBJ2-7, with TRBD2 identical over 10 bases. Material: PBMCs, obtained around atezolizumab (anti-PD-L1) treatment. The CDR3 DNA follows: TGTGCCAGCAGTGATCTAGCGGGAGTCTCCTACGAGCAGTACTTC. Protein: CASSDLAGVSYEQYF.